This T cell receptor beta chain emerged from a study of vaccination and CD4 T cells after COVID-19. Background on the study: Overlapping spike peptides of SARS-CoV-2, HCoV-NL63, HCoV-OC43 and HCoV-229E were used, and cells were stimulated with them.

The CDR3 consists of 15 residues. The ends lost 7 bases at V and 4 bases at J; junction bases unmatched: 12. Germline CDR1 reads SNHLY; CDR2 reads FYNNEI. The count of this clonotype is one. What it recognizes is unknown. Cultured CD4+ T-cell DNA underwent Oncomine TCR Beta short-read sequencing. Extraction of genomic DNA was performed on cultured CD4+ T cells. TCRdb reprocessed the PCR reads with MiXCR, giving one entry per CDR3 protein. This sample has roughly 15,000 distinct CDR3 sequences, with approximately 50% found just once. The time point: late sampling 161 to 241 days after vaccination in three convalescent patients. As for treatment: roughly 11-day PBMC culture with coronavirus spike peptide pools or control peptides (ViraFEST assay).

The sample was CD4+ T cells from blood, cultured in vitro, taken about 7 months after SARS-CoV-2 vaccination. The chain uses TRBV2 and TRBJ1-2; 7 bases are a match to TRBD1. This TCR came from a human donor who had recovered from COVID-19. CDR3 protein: CASINTGTEVYGYTF. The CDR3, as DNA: TGTGCCAGCATCAACACCGGGACAGAAGTCTATGGCTACACCTTC.